This T cell receptor (beta chain) was captured by sequencing in a study of graft-versus-host responses after intestinal transplantation. The overall study: Recipients were given multivisceral, liver-intestinal, or isolated intestinal transplants. Findings and caveats of the study: Maximum circulating GvH clone levels tracked with early post-transplant HvG decreases.

Clones were read by immunoSEQ multiplex PCR, and TCRdb kept only the in-frame ones, dropping some. Here the sample spans almost 70,000 clones, roughly 92% being singletons. V was pared by 6 bases and J by 4 bases, with 9 bases of the junction left unmatched. CDR1 is ENHRY, CDR2 SYGVKD, per germline. The length of the CDR3 is 16 residues. As regards this clone: Its antigen remains unidentified.

The sequence came from a human patient who received an intestinal transplant, so some T cells may come from the graft donor. The chain couples TRBV10-3 to TRBJ1-1, with 12 bases that match TRBD1. The starting material was bone marrow, obtained 700 to 850 days after intestinal transplantation. Written as DNA, the CDR3 is TGTGCCATCAGGCAGGGACAGGGGGCCGGTGGCACTGAAGCTTTCTTT. Protein: CAIRQGQGAGGTEAFF.